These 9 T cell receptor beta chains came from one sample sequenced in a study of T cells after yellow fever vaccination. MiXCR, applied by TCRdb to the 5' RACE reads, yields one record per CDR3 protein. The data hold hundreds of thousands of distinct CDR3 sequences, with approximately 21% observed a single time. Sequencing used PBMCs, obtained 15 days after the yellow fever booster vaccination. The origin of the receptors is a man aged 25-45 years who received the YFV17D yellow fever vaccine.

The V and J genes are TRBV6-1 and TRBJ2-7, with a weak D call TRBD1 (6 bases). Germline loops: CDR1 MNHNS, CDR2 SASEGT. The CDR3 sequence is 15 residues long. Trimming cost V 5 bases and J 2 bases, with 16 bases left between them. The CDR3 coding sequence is TGTGCCAGCAGTCGCCAGGGGAAGCGAGCCTACGAGCAGTACTTC. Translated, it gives CASSRQGKRAYEQYF.

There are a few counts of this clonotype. CDR3 DNA sequence: TGTGCCAGCAGCCAAGAGTGGACATCAGATACGCAGTATTTT. Protein product: CASSQEWTSDTQYF. The chain couples TRBV3-1 to TRBJ2-3; D might be TRBD1 (5 bases). The CDR3 contains 14 residues. In germline, CDR1 is LGHDT, CDR2 YNNKEL (reference sequence). Deletions cut 0 bases from V and 4 bases from J, with 8 bases between.

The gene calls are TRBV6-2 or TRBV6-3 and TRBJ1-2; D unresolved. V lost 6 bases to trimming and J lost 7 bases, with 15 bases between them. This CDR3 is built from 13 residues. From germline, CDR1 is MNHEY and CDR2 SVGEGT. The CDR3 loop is CASRPDRYGGYTF. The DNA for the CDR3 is TGTGCCAGCAGACCGGATAGGTACGGTGGCTACACCTTC.

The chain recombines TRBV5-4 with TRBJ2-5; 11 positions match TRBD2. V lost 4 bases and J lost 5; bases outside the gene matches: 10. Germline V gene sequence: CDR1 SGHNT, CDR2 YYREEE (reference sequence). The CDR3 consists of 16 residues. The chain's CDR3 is CASSPKLAGDLETQYF. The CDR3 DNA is TGTGCCAGCAGCCCTAAACTAGCGGGAGATTTGGAGACCCAGTACTTC.

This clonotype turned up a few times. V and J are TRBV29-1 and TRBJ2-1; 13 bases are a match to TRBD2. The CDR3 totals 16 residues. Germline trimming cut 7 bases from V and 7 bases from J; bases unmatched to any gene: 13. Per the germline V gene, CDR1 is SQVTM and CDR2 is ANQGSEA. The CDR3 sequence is CSAAGTSGKWENEQFF. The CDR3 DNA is TGCAGCGCTGCCGGGACTAGCGGGAAATGGGAAAATGAGCAGTTCTTC.

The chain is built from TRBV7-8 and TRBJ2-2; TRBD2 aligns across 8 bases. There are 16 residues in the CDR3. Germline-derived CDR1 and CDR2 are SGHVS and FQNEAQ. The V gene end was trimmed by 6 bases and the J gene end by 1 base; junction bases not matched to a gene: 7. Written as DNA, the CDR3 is TGTGCCAGCAGGAAGATAGCGGGAATGAACACCGGGGAGCTGTTTTTT. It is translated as CASRKIAGMNTGELFF.

CDR3 sequence (DNA): TGCAGTGCACCAGTTAGCACAGATACGCAGTATTTT. Encoded protein: CSAPVSTDTQYF. The J gene is TRBJ2-3, the V gene TRBV20-1; D remains unclear. The CDR3 consists of 12 residues. The V gene lost 6 bases and the J gene lost 0 bases, with 7 bases spanning the gap. CDR1 is DFQATT, CDR2 SNEGSKA, per germline (reference sequence).

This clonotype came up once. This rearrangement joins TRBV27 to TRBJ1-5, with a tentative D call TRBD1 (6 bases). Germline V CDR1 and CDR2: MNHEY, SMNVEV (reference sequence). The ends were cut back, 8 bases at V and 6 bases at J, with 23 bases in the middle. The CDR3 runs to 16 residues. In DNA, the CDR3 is TGTGCCAGCTGCCCGGGGGGGGCCGGTGGTCGTCAGCCCCAGCATTTT. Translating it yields CASCPGGAGGRQPQHF.

CDR3 protein: CASSPIEGAGNYGYTF. The CDR3 DNA reads as TGTGCCAGCTCACCAATCGAGGGAGCGGGGAACTATGGCTACACCTTC. The chain links TRBV18 to TRBJ1-2; D remains ambiguous. The CDR3 spans 16 residues. The germline gives CDR1 KGHSH, CDR2 LQKENI. Trimming stripped 2 bases from V and 2 bases from J, with 15 bases between.